Below are 9 T cell receptor beta chains sequenced from a single sample in a study of radiation and T cells in renal cell carcinoma. Profiled with immunoSEQ multiplex PCR; TCRdb holds only in-frame clones, not every one. Of about 170,000 clones in the sample, about 88% are singletons; the top ten hold around 11%. Sample time point: blood 4 weeks post-SBRT, at nephrectomy. Sample treatment: 15 Gy SBRT to primary tumor, nephrectomy 4 weeks later. The sequencing here drew on blood, taken from a patient whose treatment included radiotherapy and nephrectomy. Receptors originate from a woman between 50 and 59 years old with renal cell carcinoma.

V gene TRBV19 combines with J gene TRBJ2-7; TRBD2 agrees at 11 bases. The CDR3 runs 15 residues. Per germline, CDR1 LNHDA and CDR2 SQIVND (reference sequence). The junction had 8 bases not matched to a gene; V was cut back by 7 bases and J by 3 bases. CDR3 bases: TGTGCCAGTAAGGAACTAGCGGGGGACGACTACGAGCAGTACTTC. Encoded protein: CASKELAGDDYEQYF.

The chain recombines TRBV5-1 with TRBJ1-2; D is uncertain. The V end was cut by 0 bases, the J end by 4 bases, with 10 bases between. CDR1 SGHRS and CDR2 YFSETQ come from the germline V gene. The length of the CDR3 is 14 residues. The CDR3: CASSLVVESYGYTF. CDR3 DNA: TGCGCCAGCAGCTTGGTGGTTGAATCCTATGGCTACACCTTC.

This clone has more than one count but fewer than ten. V usage is TRBV6-7 and J usage is TRBJ1-1; no definite D call. TRBV6-7 is filed as an ORF, its function uncertain. Trimming pared 9 bases from V and 5 bases from J, leaving 13 bases between. This CDR3 region has 12 residues. The CDR3 nucleotides are TGTGCCAGGCCGTCGGTTGGGACTGAAGCTTTCTTT. Amino acids: CARPSVGTEAFF.

The chain joins TRBV5-4 to TRBJ2-5; TRBD1 is a possible D gene (6 bases). The germline V and J ends were trimmed by 3 bases and 4 bases, with 13 bases remaining between them. The CDR3 runs 14 residues. Per germline, CDR1 SGHNT and CDR2 YYREEE (reference sequence). The DNA of the CDR3 is TGTGCCAGCAGCTGGACAGAGGCGGGAGAGACCCAGTACTTC. Its translation: CASSWTEAGETQYF.

The chain uses TRBV7-2 and TRBJ2-3, with D possibly called TRBD1 or TRBD2 (6 bases each). The CDR3 runs 14 residues. The germline CDR1 and CDR2 sequences are SGHTA and FQGNSA. V lost 1 base and J lost 8, with 13 bases in between. The CDR3 DNA reads TGTGCCAGCAGCTTAGAGTGGGGGCGGGGTACGCAGTATTTT. Translating gives CASSLEWGRGTQYF.

The gene calls are TRBV19 and TRBJ2-6; D uncertain. Germline-derived CDR1 and CDR2 are LNHDA and SQIVND (reference sequence). The V end was cut by 6 bases, the J end by 0 bases, with 9 bases between. The length of the CDR3 is 15 residues. The CDR3 nucleotides read TGTGCCAGTAGGAAAACTGCCTCTGGGGCCAACGTCCTGACTTTC. This encodes CASRKTASGANVLTF.

The rearrangement links TRBV6-5 to TRBJ1-1; weak D call: TRBD1 (5 bases). The CDR3 is made up of 14 amino acids. V was shortened by 4 bases and J by 1 base, with 10 bases between the two germline ends. The germline V gene encodes CDR1 MNHEY and CDR2 SVGAGI. CDR3 DNA: TGTGCCAGCAGTTTACAGGCCCCGAACACTGAAGCTTTCTTT. Translation: CASSLQAPNTEAFF.

This chain uses TRBV5-1 with TRBJ2-7, with D perhaps TRBD1 (5 bases). Trimming took off 2 bases at V and 6 bases at J, with 15 bases between the two ends. The CDR3 extends over 14 amino acids. Germline assignment: CDR1 SGHRS and CDR2 YFSETQ. The CDR3 coding sequence is TGCGCCAGCAGCTTCGATCAGGGCGTAGGCGAGCAGTACTTC. This encodes CASSFDQGVGEQYF.

The chain joins TRBV18 to TRBJ2-5; 7 positions agree with TRBD1. The CDR3 runs to 14 residues. Trimming took 6 bases from V and 2 from J; bases not matched to a gene: 6. CDR1 is KGHSH, CDR2 LQKENI, per germline. This CDR3 is CASSARGQQETQYF. Here the CDR3 DNA reads TGTGCCAGCTCGGCCCGGGGACAGCAAGAGACCCAGTACTTC.